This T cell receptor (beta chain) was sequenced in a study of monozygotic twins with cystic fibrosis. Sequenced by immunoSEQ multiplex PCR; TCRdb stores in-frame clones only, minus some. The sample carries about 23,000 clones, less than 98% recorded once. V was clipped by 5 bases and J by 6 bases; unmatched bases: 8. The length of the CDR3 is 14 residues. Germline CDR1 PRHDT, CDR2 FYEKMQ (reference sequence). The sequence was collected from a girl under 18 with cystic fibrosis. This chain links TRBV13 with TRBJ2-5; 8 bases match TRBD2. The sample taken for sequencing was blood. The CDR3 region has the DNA TGTGCCAGCAGCACCAGCGGGGGCGCGAAGACCCAGTACTTC. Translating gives CASSTSGGAKTQYF.